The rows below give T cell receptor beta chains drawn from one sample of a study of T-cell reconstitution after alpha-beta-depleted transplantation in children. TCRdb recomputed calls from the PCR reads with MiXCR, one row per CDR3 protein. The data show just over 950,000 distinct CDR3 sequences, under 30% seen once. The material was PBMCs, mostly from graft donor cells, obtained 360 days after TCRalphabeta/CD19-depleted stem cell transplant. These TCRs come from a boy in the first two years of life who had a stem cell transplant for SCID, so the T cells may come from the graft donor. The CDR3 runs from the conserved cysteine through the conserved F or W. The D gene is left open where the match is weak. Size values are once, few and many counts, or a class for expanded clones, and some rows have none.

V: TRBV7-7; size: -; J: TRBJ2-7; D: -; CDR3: CASSPGTTYSYEQCF; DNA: TGTGCCAGCAGCCCCGGGACCACTTATTCCTACGAGCAGTGCTTC
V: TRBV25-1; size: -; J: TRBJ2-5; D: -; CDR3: CASSEYIVRQDREGETQYF; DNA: TGTGCCAGCAGTGAATATATAGTCCGGCAGGACAGGGAGGGTGAGACCCAGTACTTC
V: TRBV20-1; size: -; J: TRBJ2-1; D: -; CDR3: CSARGGKFSRGVQFF; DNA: TGCAGTGCTAGAGGGGGTAAATTTTCTCGGGGAGTGCAGTTCTTC
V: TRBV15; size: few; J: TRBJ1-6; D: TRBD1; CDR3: CATSRTTGRNSPLHF; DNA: TGTGCCACCAGCAGAACGACAGGGAGAAATTCACCCCTCCACTTT
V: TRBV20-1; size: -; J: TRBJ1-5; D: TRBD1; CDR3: CSARDIRGTGGQPQHF; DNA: TGCAGTGCTAGAGATATCCGCGGGACAGGCGGTCAGCCCCAGCATTTT
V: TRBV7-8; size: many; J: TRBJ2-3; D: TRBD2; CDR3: CASSLGAGLAYRDTQYF; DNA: TGTGCCAGCAGCTTAGGGGCAGGACTAGCTTACAGGGATACGCAGTATTTT
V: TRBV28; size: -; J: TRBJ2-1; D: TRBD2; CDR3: CASSPQTSGGLNEQFF; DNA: TGTGCCAGCAGCCCACAGACTAGCGGGGGGCTCAATGAGCAGTTCTTC
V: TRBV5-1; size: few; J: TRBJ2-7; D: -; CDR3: CASSPTIPLISTREQYF; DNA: TGCGCCAGCAGCCCAACTATACCTCTCATCTCTACGCGGGAGCAGTACTTC
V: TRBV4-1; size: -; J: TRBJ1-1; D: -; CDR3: CASSQAQGIGTEAFF; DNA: TGCGCCAGCAGCCAAGCCCAGGGGATAGGCACTGAAGCTTTCTTT
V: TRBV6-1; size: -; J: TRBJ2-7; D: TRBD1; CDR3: CASRTGIPSYEQYF; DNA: TGTGCCAGCAGGACAGGGATTCCCTCCTACGAGCAGTACTTC
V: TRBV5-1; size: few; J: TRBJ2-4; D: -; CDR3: CASSLGDIFTKNIQYF; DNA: TGCGCCAGCAGCTTGGGGGATATTTTTACCAAAAACATTCAGTACTTC
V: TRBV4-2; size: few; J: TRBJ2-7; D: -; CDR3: CASSQDLTRRRFFGLYEQYF; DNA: TGTGCCAGCAGCCAAGATTTAACGCGCAGGCGGTTTTTTGGGCTCTACGAGCAGTACTTC
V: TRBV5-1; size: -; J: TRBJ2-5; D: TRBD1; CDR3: CASSSGQGPETQYF; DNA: TGCGCCAGCAGCTCGGGACAGGGCCCGGAGACCCAGTACTTC
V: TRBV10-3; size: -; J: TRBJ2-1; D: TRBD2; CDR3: CAIGSPRGGSYNEQFF; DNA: TGTGCCATCGGATCCCCCCGGGGGGGCTCCTACAATGAGCAGTTCTTC
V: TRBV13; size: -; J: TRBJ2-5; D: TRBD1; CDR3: CASSPNLDRGWQETQYF; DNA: TGTGCCAGCAGCCCCAATCTGGACAGGGGGTGGCAAGAGACCCAGTACTTC
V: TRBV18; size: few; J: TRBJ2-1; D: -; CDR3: CASSPTPSGYNEQFF; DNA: TGTGCCAGCTCACCGACTCCGAGCGGTTACAATGAGCAGTTCTTC
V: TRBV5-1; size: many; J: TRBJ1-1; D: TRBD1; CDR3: CASSYPDRRNTEAFF; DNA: TGCGCCAGCAGCTACCCGGACAGGCGGAACACTGAAGCTTTCTTT
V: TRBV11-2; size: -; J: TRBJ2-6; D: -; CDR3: CASSLVPLATGRGANVLTF; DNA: TGTGCCAGCAGCTTAGTTCCTCTAGCCACAGGGAGAGGGGCCAACGTCCTGACTTTC